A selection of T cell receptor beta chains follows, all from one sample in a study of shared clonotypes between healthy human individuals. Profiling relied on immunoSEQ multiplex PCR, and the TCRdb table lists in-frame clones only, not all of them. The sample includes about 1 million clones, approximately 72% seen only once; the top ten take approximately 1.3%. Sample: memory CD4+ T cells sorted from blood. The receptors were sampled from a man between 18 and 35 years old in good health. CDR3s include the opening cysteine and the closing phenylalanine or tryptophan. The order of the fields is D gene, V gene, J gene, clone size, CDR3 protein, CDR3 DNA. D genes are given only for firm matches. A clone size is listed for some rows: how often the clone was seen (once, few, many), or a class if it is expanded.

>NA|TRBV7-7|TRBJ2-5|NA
CASSLDGPGETQYF
TGTGCTAGCAGCTTAGATGGACCGGGAGAGACCCAGTACTTC
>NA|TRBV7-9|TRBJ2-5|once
CASSRSGEQETQYF
TGTGCCAGCAGTAGGTCAGGTGAACAAGAGACCCAGTACTTC
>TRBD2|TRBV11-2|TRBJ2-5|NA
CASSHRRAGDRETQYF
TGTGCCAGCAGCCACCGGAGAGCGGGAGACAGGGAGACCCAGTACTTC
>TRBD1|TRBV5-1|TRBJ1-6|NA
CASSPGTGVSPLHF
TGCGCCAGCAGCCCGGGGACAGGGGTGTCACCCCTCCACTTT
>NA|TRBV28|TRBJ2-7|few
CASSSDPFEQYF
TGTGCCAGCAGTTCGGACCCATTCGAGCAGTACTTC
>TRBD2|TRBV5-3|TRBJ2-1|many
CARSSLGLAGAGGYNEQFF
TGTGCCAGAAGCTCTTTAGGCCTAGCGGGAGCAGGGGGCTACAATGAGCAGTTCTTC
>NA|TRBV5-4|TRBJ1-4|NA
CASSLNNEKLFF
TGTGCCAGCAGCTTAAACAATGAAAAACTGTTTTTT
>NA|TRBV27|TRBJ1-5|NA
CASSPGGKQPQHF
TGTGCCAGCAGTCCCGGGGGGAAACAGCCCCAGCATTTT
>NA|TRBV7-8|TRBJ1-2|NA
CASTRDLNYGYTF
TGTGCCAGCACCCGGGACCTTAACTATGGCTACACCTTC
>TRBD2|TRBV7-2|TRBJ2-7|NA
CASSFTSGGSYEQYF
TGTGCCAGCAGCTTTACTAGCGGGGGATCCTACGAGCAGTACTTC
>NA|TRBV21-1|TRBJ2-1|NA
CASSTQGLAGCNEQFF
TGTGCCAGCAGCACTCAGGGACTAGCGGGCTGCAATGAGCAGTTCTTC
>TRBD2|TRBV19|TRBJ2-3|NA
CASKAGSTDTQYF
TGTGCCAGTAAAGCGGGAAGCACAGATACGCAGTATTTT
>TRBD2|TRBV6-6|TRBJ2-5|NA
CASSYSSRGGRKTQYF
TGTGCCAGCAGTTACTCGTCGCGGGGGGGCAGGAAGACCCAGTACTTC
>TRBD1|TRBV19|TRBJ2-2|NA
CASRGSTGGGTGELFF
TGTGCCAGTCGGGGCTCGACAGGGGGAGGGACCGGGGAGCTGTTTTTT
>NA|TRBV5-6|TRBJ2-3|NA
CASSGNKDTQYF
TGTGCCAGTTCGGGGAACAAAGATACGCAGTATTTT
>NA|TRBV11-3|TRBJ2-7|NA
CASSLTPLTEQYF
TGTGCCAGCAGCTTAACCCCCCTCACAGAGCAGTACTTC